This T cell receptor beta chain was sequenced for a study of T cells after yellow fever vaccination. The study's findings and limits: Overall, a small share of clonotypes was seen in both CD4 and CD8 compartments. Contaminating bulk clonotypes could be abundant in FACS-sorted repertoires. Weaker overall, the secondary response nonetheless peaked faster (day 5 versus 15).

Trimming took 6 bases from V and 7 from J, leaving 19 bases between them. The CDR3 is 15 residues long. Germline values: CDR1 MDHEN, CDR2 SYDVKM. Template switching by 5'RACE produced TCR cDNA, adding a universal primer site and UMIs. TCRdb re-derived calls from the 5' RACE reads in MiXCR, one entry per CDR3 protein. Altogether about 630,000 distinct CDR3 sequences are present, more than 9% being singletons, with the ten largest covering 15%. The sample holds a few counts of this clonotype. Its cognate antigen is unknown. The input for sequencing was PBMCs, taken on the day of the yellow fever booster vaccination. The clonotype comes from a man aged 25 to 45 who received the YFV17D yellow fever vaccine. The V call is TRBV28, the J call TRBJ2-4, with D perhaps TRBD1 (6 bases). CDR3 nucleotide sequence: TGTGCCAGCAGCGCCCGGGACACCCTCCGGAACATTCAGTACTTC. Its translation is CASSARDTLRNIQYF.